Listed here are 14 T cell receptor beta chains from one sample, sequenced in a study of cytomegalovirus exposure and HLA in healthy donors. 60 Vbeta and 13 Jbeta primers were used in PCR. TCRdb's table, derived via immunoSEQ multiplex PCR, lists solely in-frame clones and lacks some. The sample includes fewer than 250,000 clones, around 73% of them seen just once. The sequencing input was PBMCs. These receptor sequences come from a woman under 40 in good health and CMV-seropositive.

DNA of the CDR3: TGCGCCAGCAGCTTGGGACAGGTGAACTACCAAGAGACCCAGTACTTC. Residues: CASSLGQVNYQETQYF. The chain couples TRBV5-1 to TRBJ2-5; possible D gene TRBD1, 6 bases. This CDR3 comprises 16 residues. CDR1 is SGHRS and CDR2 is YFSETQ in the germline V gene. V was cut by 0 bases and J by 0 bases, with 12 bases left in between.

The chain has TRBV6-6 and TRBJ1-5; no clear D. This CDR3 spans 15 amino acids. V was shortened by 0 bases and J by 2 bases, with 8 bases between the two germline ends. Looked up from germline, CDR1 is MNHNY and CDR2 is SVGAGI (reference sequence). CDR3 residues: CASSYSMEGNQPQHF. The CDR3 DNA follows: TGTGCCAGCAGTTACTCGATGGAGGGCAATCAGCCCCAGCATTTT.

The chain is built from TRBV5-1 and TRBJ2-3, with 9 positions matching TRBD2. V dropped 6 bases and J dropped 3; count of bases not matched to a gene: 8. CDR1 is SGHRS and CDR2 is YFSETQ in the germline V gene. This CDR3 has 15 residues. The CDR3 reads CASIYGLASTDTQYF. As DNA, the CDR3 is TGCGCCAGCATTTACGGACTAGCGTCTACAGATACGCAGTATTTT.

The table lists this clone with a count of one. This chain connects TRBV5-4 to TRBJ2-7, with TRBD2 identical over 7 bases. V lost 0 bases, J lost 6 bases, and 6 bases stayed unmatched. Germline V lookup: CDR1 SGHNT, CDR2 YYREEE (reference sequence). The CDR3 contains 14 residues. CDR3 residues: CASSLGLTGGEQYF. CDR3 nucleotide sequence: TGTGCCAGCAGCTTGGGATTAACGGGGGGCGAGCAGTACTTC.

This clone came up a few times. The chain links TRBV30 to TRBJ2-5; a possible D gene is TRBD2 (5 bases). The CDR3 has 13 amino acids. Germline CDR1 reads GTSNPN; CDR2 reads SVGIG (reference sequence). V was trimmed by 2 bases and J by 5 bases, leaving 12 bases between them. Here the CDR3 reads CAWSTHGGETQYF. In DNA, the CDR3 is TGTGCCTGGAGTACGCACGGCGGGGAGACCCAGTACTTC.

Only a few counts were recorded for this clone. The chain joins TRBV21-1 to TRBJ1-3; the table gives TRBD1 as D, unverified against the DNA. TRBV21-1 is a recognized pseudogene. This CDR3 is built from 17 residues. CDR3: CASRQGQTSFSGNTIYF. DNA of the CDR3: TGTGCCAGCAGACAGGGACAGACTAGTTTCTCTGGAAACACCATATATTTT.

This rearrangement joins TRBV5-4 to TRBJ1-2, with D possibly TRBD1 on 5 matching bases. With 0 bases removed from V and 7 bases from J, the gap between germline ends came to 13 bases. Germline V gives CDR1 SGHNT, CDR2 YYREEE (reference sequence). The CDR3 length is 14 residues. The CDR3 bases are TGTGCCAGCAGCTTGGTGGGGGGGGACTCTGGCTACACCTTC. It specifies CASSLVGGDSGYTF. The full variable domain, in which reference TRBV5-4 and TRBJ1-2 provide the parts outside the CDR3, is ETGVTQSPTHLIKTRGQQVTLRCSSQSGHNTVSWYQQALGQGPQFIFQYYREEENGRGNFPPRFSGLQFPNYSSELNVNALELDDSALYLCASSLVGGDSGYTFGSGTRLTVV.

The CDR3 loop is CSAAGLAGAPFSYNEQFF. The CDR3 DNA sequence: TGCAGCGCCGCGGGGCTAGCGGGGGCCCCCTTCTCCTACAATGAGCAGTTCTTC. J is TRBJ2-1 and V is TRBV29-1, with 10 bases aligning to TRBD2. The germline V gene has CDR1 SQVTM and CDR2 ANQGSEA. With V trimmed by 7 bases and J by 0 bases, 15 bases remained unmatched. The CDR3 consists of 18 residues.

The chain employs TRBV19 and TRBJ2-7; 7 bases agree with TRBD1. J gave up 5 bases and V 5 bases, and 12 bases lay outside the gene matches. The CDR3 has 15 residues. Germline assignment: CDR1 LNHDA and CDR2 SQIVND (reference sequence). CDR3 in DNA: TGTGCCAGTAGTGCTCGAAGCAGGGGGTGGGACGAGCAGTACTTC. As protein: CASSARSRGWDEQYF. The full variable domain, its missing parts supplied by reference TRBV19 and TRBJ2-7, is DGGITQSPKYLFRKEGQNVTLSCEQNLNHDAMYWYRQDPGQGLRLIYYSQIVNDFQKGDIAEGYSVSREKKESFPLTVTSAQKNPTAFYLCASSARSRGWDEQYFGPGTRLTVT.

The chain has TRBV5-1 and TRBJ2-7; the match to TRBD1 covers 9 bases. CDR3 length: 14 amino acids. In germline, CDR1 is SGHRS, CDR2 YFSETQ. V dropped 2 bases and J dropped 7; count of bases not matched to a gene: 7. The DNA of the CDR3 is TGCGCCAGCAGCTTTAAACAGGGGGCCGGAGAGCAGTACTTC. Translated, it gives CASSFKQGAGEQYF.

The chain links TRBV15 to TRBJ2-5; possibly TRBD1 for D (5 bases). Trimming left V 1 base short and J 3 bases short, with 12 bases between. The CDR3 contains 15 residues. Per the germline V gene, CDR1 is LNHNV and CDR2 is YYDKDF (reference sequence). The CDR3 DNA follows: TGTGCCACCAGCAGAGGCAGGGCCTGGGAAGAGACCCAGTACTTC. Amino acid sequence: CATSRGRAWEETQYF.

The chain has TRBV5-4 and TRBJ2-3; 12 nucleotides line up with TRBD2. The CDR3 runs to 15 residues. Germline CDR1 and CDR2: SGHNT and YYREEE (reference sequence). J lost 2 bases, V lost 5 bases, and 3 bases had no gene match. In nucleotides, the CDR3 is TGTGCCAGCAGAAGGACTAGCGGGGACACAGATACGCAGTATTTT. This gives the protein CASRRTSGDTDTQYF.

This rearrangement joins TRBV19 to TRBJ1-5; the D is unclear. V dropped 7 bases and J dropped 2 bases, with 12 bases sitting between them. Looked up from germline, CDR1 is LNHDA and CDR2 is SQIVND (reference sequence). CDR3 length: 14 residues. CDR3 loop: CASNGRQRNQPQHF. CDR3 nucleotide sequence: TGTGCCAGTAACGGCAGGCAGCGCAATCAGCCCCAGCATTTT.

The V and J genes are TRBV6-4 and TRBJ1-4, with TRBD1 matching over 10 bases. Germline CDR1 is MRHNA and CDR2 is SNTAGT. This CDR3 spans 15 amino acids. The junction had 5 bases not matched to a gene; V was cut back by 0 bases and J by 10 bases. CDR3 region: CASSDSGQGSGKLFF. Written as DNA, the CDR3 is TGTGCCAGCAGTGACTCGGGACAGGGGAGCGGAAAACTGTTTTTT.